These 17 T cell receptor beta chains share one sample of origin, sequenced in a study. Cells sorted as Tregs were CD4+, CD25+ and CD127-/low. TCRdb independently ran MiXCR on the 5' RACE reads; one entry per CDR3 protein. The sample has 35,000 to 45,000 distinct CDR3 sequences; 22% are singletons. Sequenced: Tregs sorted from a lymph node. Receptors originate from a female donor with breast cancer.

Notes on this clonotype: This could be a read error, since a much larger clone is one nucleotide away. This chain links TRBV12-3 or TRBV12-4 with TRBJ2-7; the match to TRBD1 covers 7 bases. This CDR3 is built from 14 residues. The CDR3 DNA sequence: TGTACCAGCAGTCGTACCGGGACAGCCTACGAGCAGTACTTC. It specifies CTSSRTGTAYEQYF.

About this clonotype itself: A much bigger clone sits one base away, suggesting this may be a read error. The J gene is TRBJ1-5, the V gene TRBV6-1; the D gene is possibly TRBD1 (5 bases). This CDR3 has 13 amino acids. Germline V CDR1 and CDR2: MNHNS, SASEGT. The DNA for the CDR3 is TGTGCCAGCAGTGACTCGGGGGTCCAGCCCCAGCGTTTT. Translated, it gives CASSDSGVQPQRF.

In this sample, this clonotype turned up many times. V gene TRBV28 combines with J gene TRBJ1-2; D gene uncertain. CDR1 is MDHEN and CDR2 is SYDVKM in the germline V gene. Trimming took 6 bases from V and 2 from J, leaving 10 bases between them. The CDR3 consists of 13 residues. CDR3 in amino acids: CASRSGSNYGYTF. CDR3 bases: TGTGCCAGCAGATCGGGGAGCAACTATGGCTACACCTTC.

A word on this clonotype: A clone one base away is much larger, so this may be a read error. The chain has TRBV20-1 and TRBJ2-3, with D possibly being TRBD1 (5 bases). Germline loops: CDR1 DFQATT, CDR2 SNEGSKA (reference sequence). The CDR3 is 14 residues long. DNA for the CDR3: TGCGGTGCTAGAGATGGGGCACACACAGATACGCAGTATTTT. The encoded protein is CGARDGAHTDTQYF.

The chain employs TRBV4-2 and TRBJ2-5, with TRBD2 as a possible D gene (5 bases). This CDR3 has 17 residues. CDR1 is LGHNA, CDR2 YNFKEQ, per germline. V gave up 0 bases and J gave up 1 base, with 15 bases separating them. The CDR3, as DNA: TGTGCCAGCAGCCAAGATTCGGGCCTGAGGGTCCAAGAGACCCAGTACTTC. Its translation: CASSQDSGLRVQETQYF.

This clonotype was counted a few times. A read error may be the cause here, since a much bigger clone is one base away. The V call is TRBV27, the J call TRBJ2-7; D gene unclear. The germline V and J ends were trimmed by 0 bases and 5 bases, with 23 bases remaining between them. This CDR3 region has 18 residues. Germline CDR1 is MNHEY and CDR2 is SMNVEV (reference sequence). CDR3 nucleotide sequence: TGTGCCAGCAGTTTATCGTGGTCAACCTCAGGTCTGGGCCACGAGCAGTACTTC. It codes for CASSLSWSTSGLGHEQYF.

This clonotype was seen at least ten times. The DNA for the CDR3 is TGTGCCAGCAGTAGACAGGGAGACCCCTCTGGGGCCAACGTCCTGACTTTC. This gives the protein CASSRQGDPSGANVLTF. V and J are TRBV28 and TRBJ2-6; 7 bases match TRBD1. CDR1 MDHEN and CDR2 SYDVKM come from the germline V gene. The CDR3 loop spans 17 amino acids. The V and J ends lost 5 bases and 0 bases, in that order; junction bases with no gene match: 7.

This clonotype was counted many times. This chain joins TRBV4-2 and TRBJ2-7; D call uncertain. There are 14 residues in the CDR3. V lost 0 bases, J lost 1 base, and 7 bases lay in between. Germline V gene lookup returns CDR1 LGHNA and CDR2 YNFKEQ. The DNA for the CDR3 is TGTGCCAGCAGCCAAGATACGAATTCCTACGAGCAGTACTTC. It codes for CASSQDTNSYEQYF.

Worth noting for this clonotype: It is likely a read error, because the conserved phenylalanine at the end of the CDR3 is missing. The chain carries TRBV7-6 and TRBJ1-1; TRBD1 matches 8 bases. Germline CDR1 and CDR2: SGHVS and FNYEAQ. This CDR3 region has 13 residues. J was trimmed by 5 bases and V by 7 bases; bases with no gene match: 6. The CDR3 DNA is TGTGCCAGCACGCCGACAGGGGAAACTGAAGCTTTCTCT. Translated: CASTPTGETEAFS.

This clonotype appeared many times. CDR3 amino acids: CSVETSGGGSGANVLTF. DNA for the CDR3: TGCAGCGTTGAAACTAGCGGGGGCGGGTCTGGGGCCAACGTCCTGACTTTC. The chain links TRBV29-1 to TRBJ2-6; 11 bases are shared with TRBD2. V lost 2 bases to trimming and J lost 1 base; unmatched junction nucleotides: 4. CDR1 is SQVTM and CDR2 is ANQGSEA in the germline V gene. CDR3 length: 17 residues.

This clonotype has a count of ten or more. The chain links TRBV9 to TRBJ2-1; the match to TRBD2 covers 7 bases. The CDR3 totals 16 residues. Unmatched junction bases numbered 3, after V lost 0 bases and J lost 0 bases. Germline CDR1 is SGDLS and CDR2 is YYNGEE. The CDR3 sequence: CASSVGGGSSYNEQFF. CDR3 nucleotides: TGTGCCAGCAGCGTAGGAGGCGGGAGCTCCTACAATGAGCAGTTCTTC. Looking up the rest from reference TRBV9 and TRBJ2-1 gives the full variable domain: DSGVTQTPKHLITATGQRVTLRCSPRSGDLSVYWYQQSLDQGLQFLIQYYNGEERAKGNILERFSAQQFPDLHSELNLSSLELGDSALYFCASSVGGGSSYNEQFFGPGTRLTVL.

This clonotype was seen a handful of times. The CDR3 nucleotides read TGTGCCAGCAGCGTAACAGGGTCCTACGAGCAGTACTTC. Residues: CASSVTGSYEQYF. The V call is TRBV9, the J call TRBJ2-7, with D maybe TRBD1 (6 bases). Trimming shortened V by 1 base and J by 1 base, and 6 bases separated the two germline ends. The CDR3 loop spans 13 amino acids. Germline V lookup: CDR1 SGDLS, CDR2 YYNGEE.

Details on this clonotype: The CDR3 does not end in the conserved phenylalanine or tryptophan, so this is likely a read error. The gene calls are TRBV4-1 and TRBJ2-1; D uncertain. Germline V CDR1 and CDR2: MGHRA, YSYEKL. With 5 bases removed from V and 8 bases from J, the gap between germline ends came to 13 bases. The CDR3 is 13 residues long. CDR3 sequence reads: CASSFDWLDEQFS. CDR3 bases: TGCGCCAGCAGCTTCGACTGGCTCGATGAGCAGTTCTCC.

The chain carries TRBV24-1 and TRBJ2-3; the match to TRBD1 covers 7 bases. Germline loops: CDR1 KGHDR, CDR2 SFDVKD. The J segment lost 3 bases and the V segment lost 8 bases, leaving 4 bases of the junction unmatched. The CDR3 has 13 amino acids. The DNA for the CDR3 is TGTGCCACCACGACAGGGAGTACAGATACGCAGTATTTT. This gives the protein CATTTGSTDTQYF.

This clonotype turned up a few times. The CDR3 loop is CASSLDRTNTGELFF. CDR3 nucleotide sequence: TGTGCCAGCAGCCTCGACAGGACGAACACCGGGGAGCTGTTTTTT. V usage is TRBV5-5 and J usage is TRBJ2-2, with D maybe TRBD1 (6 bases). Trimming removed 4 bases from V and 0 bases from J, with 10 bases in between. The CDR3 contains 15 residues. Germline assignment: CDR1 SGHKS and CDR2 YYEKEE (reference sequence).

Only a few counts were recorded for this clonotype. This chain connects TRBV7-2 to TRBJ2-2; D possibly corresponds to TRBD1 (5 bases). V was shortened by 3 bases and J by 4 bases, with 12 bases between the two germline ends. The CDR3 totals 15 residues. Germline CDR1 reads SGHTA; CDR2 reads FQGNSA. CDR3 nucleotide sequence: TGTGCCAGCAGCTTTACAGGAATTCGCACCGGGGAGCTGTTTTTT. It encodes CASSFTGIRTGELFF.

This clonotype showed up many times. The rearrangement uses TRBV6-5 and TRBJ2-1, with 13 positions matching TRBD2. Germline CDR1 reads MNHEY; CDR2 reads SVGAGI. The V and J ends lost 4 bases and 6 bases, in that order; junction bases with no gene match: 3. The CDR3 is 15 residues long. DNA of the CDR3: TGTGCCAGCAGTTCTACTAGCGGGAGGGGCAATGAGCAGTTCTTC. Protein: CASSSTSGRGNEQFF.